This T cell receptor (beta chain) was captured in a study of identifying expanded T cells in peripheral blood. Produced via immunoSEQ multiplex PCR; TCRdb's table is partial and in-frame only. Of about 78,000 clones in the sample, 88% are singletons; the top ten hold under 20%. Study outcomes and limitations: Variance in clone template counts between roughly 2-week samples significantly increased with total template count across all healthy donors. Around 1.2 clones differed between technical replicates, versus about 17 and 20 over time.

With respect to this clone: The antigen is not known.

CDR1 is SGHRS, CDR2 YFSETQ, per germline. This CDR3 has 15 amino acids. After removal of 4 bases from V and 1 base from J, the junction contained 6 bases not matched to a gene. Collection occurred without any documented infections or immune events in donors. The sequence came from a person between 18 and 75 years old in good health. The sample taken for sequencing was blood. The chain carries TRBV5-1 and TRBJ2-7; 9 bases match TRBD1. The CDR3 coding sequence is TGCGCCAGCAGCACCGGACAGGGGATTTCCTACGAGCAGTACTTC. Encoded protein: CASSTGQGISYEQYF. Variable domain in full (rest from reference TRBV5-1 and TRBJ2-7): KAGVTQTPRYLIKTRGQQVTLSCSPISGHRSVSWYQQTPGQGLQFLFEYFSETQRNKGNFPGRFSGRQFSNSRSEMNVSTLELGDSALYLCASSTGQGISYEQYFGPGTRLTVT.